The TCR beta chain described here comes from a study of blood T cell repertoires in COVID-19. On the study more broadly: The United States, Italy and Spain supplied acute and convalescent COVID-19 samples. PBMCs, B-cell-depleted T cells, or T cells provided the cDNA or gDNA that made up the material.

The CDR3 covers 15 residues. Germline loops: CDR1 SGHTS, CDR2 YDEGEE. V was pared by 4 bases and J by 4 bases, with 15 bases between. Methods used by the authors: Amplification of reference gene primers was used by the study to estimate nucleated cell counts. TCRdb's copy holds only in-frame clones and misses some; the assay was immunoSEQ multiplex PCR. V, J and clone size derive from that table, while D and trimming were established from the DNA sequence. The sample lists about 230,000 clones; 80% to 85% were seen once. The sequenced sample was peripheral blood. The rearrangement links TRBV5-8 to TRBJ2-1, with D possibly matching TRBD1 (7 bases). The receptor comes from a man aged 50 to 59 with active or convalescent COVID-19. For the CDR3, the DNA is TGTGCCAGCAGCGCGGGACAGCGCCTTTACAATGAGCAGTTCTTC. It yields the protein CASSAGQRLYNEQFF. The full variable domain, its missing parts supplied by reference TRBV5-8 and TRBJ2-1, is EAGVTQSPTHLIKTRGQQATLRCSPISGHTSVYWYQQALGLGLQFLLWYDEGEERNRGNFPPRFSGRQFPNYSSELNVNALELEDSALYLCASSAGQRLYNEQFFGPGTRLTVL.